Listed here is a single T cell receptor (beta chain). Its antigen is not known. Germline V lookup: CDR1 SGHTS, CDR2 YDEGEE. V dropped 0 bases and J dropped 4; count of bases not matched to a gene: 6. This CDR3 is built from 15 residues. The PCR made use of 60 Vbeta and 13 Jbeta primers. Profiling relied on immunoSEQ multiplex PCR, and the TCRdb table lists in-frame clones only, not all of them. The sample includes approximately 210,000 clones, 70% to 80% of them seen just once. The record originates from a study of cytomegalovirus exposure and HLA in healthy donors. For the study at large: A previous analysis identified 95 million to 130 million unique TCR beta sequences derived from 180 million or so T cells.

Study-level findings and limits: The number of N-insertions in an Asian-associated ancestry cluster was reportedly below the 666-donor mean in a later analysis. Sequencing had likely introduced a cluster of highly shared sequence variants as an artifact. When analyzed later, a missense DCLRE1C variant was found to be linked to TCR beta V- and J-gene trimming.

The sample comprised PBMCs. The TCR comes from a girl aged 5-17 years in good health and CMV-seropositive. The genes are TRBV5-8 and TRBJ2-5; the match to TRBD1 covers 7 bases. The CDR3 DNA is TGTGCCAGCAGCTTGGCAAACAGGGGTCGAGAGACCCAGTACTTC. Protein product: CASSLANRGRETQYF.